This entry lists 17 T cell receptor beta chains sequenced from one sample in a study of cytomegalovirus exposure and HLA in healthy donors. Assay used: immunoSEQ multiplex PCR; TCRdb lists only in-frame clones, some missing. The profile covers some 75,000 clones, with 95% to 97% appearing a single time and approximately 1.3% taken by the ten largest. Sequencing was carried out using PBMCs. The receptors come from a woman aged 18-29 years in good health and CMV-seronegative.

V gene TRBV6-1 combines with J gene TRBJ2-1; possible D gene TRBD1, 5 bases. CDR3 length: 14 amino acids. Germline CDR1 MNHNS, CDR2 SASEGT. V gave up 8 bases and J gave up 3 bases, with 14 bases separating them. The CDR3, as DNA: TGTGCCAGCCCAAGTCCCCAGGGCTACAATGAGCAGTTCTTC. This gives the protein CASPSPQGYNEQFF.

The chain joins TRBV30 to TRBJ1-2; 8 bases map to TRBD1. CDR3 size: 12 residues. The V gene's germline CDR1 is GTSNPN and CDR2 SVGIG (reference sequence). The junction had 9 bases not matched to a gene; V was cut back by 7 bases and J by 8 bases. CDR3 residues: CAFFPGQGGYTF. CDR3 bases: TGTGCCTTCTTCCCCGGACAGGGCGGCTACACCTTC.

V is TRBV7-9 and J is TRBJ1-2, with D perhaps TRBD1 (5 bases). This CDR3 contains 15 residues. CDR1 and CDR2 from the germline V gene are SEHNR and FQNEAQ (reference sequence). V was shortened by 2 bases and J by 3 bases, with 13 bases between the two germline ends. The CDR3 protein is CASSLRAAGDYGYTF. CDR3 nucleotide sequence: TGTGCCAGCAGCTTAAGGGCTGCGGGGGACTATGGCTACACCTTC.

This chain joins TRBV27 and TRBJ1-5; no clear D. With 8 bases removed from V and 7 bases from J, the gap between germline ends came to 15 bases. The V gene's germline CDR1 is MNHEY and CDR2 SMNVEV (reference sequence). CDR3 size: 13 residues. CDR3 sequence (DNA): TGTGCCAGCTCCGTCCAGGTTTACCAGCCCCAGCATTTT. It is translated as CASSVQVYQPQHF.

This clone was counted a single time. The chain couples TRBV6-5 to TRBJ1-2, with TRBD1 matching 10 bases. Germline V CDR1 and CDR2: MNHEY, SVGAGI. The CDR3 is made up of 12 amino acids. V lost 8 bases and J lost 6; bases outside the gene matches: 3. As DNA, the CDR3 is TGTGCCAGCGTTGGGACAGGGGATGGCTACACCTTC. Translated: CASVGTGDGYTF.

The chain has TRBV20-1 and TRBJ2-7; D call uncertain. Germline V gene data show CDR1 as DFQATT and CDR2 as SNEGSKA (reference sequence). Deletions cut 3 bases from V and 3 bases from J, with 6 bases between. The CDR3 spans 11 residues. CDR3 loop: CSASPVYEQYF. The CDR3 coding sequence is TGCAGTGCTAGTCCGGTCTACGAGCAGTACTTC.

The rearrangement joins TRBV6-4 to TRBJ2-3, with 14 nucleotides matching TRBD2. CDR1 is MRHNA and CDR2 is SNTAGT in the germline V gene. This CDR3 comprises 14 residues. V shed 2 bases, J shed 11 bases, and the junction held 3 bases outside the gene matches. In nucleotides, the CDR3 is TGTGCCAGCAGTGACGGACTAGCGGGAGGAATGCAGTATTTT. Protein product: CASSDGLAGGMQYF.

V and J are TRBV6-4 and TRBJ2-1; D perhaps matches TRBD1 (6 bases). V lost 6 bases and J 8 bases, leaving 23 bases between the germline ends. Germline CDR1 reads MRHNA; CDR2 reads SNTAGT. The CDR3 contains 16 residues. The CDR3 bases are TGTGCCAGCAGCCCGGGTGGGGACAAAGTTTCCGATGAGCAGTTCTTC. Amino acids: CASSPGGDKVSDEQFF.

The chain combines TRBV27 with TRBJ1-6, with D tentatively TRBD1 (5 bases). Germline V gives CDR1 MNHEY, CDR2 SMNVEV (reference sequence). This CDR3 has 14 amino acids. Trimming removed 9 bases at V and 3 bases at J, with 12 bases between. The CDR3 here is CARSGDLYNSPLHF. DNA for the CDR3: TGTGCCAGGTCGGGGGATCTCTATAATTCACCCCTCCACTTT.

The rearrangement joins TRBV7-6 to TRBJ1-1; the D is unclear. Between the trimmed V and J ends, which lost 2 bases and 1 base, there was a span of 17 bases. CDR1 is SGHVS, CDR2 FNYEAQ, per germline. CDR3 length: 17 amino acids. The DNA of the CDR3 is TGTGCCAGCAGCTTATTTCGCCTACCCACCAAGAACACTGAAGCTTTCTTT. This gives the protein CASSLFRLPTKNTEAFF.

The V and J genes are TRBV5-1 and TRBJ2-7, with D perhaps matching TRBD2 (6 bases). Trimming removed 0 bases from V and 2 bases from J, with 12 bases in between. Germline V lookup: CDR1 SGHRS, CDR2 YFSETQ. CDR3 size: 15 residues. For the CDR3, the DNA is TGCGCCAGCAGCTTGGAGGGAGGATCCCCCTACGAGCAGTACTTC. This gives the protein CASSLEGGSPYEQYF.

The J gene is TRBJ2-1, the V gene TRBV11-2; the D is unclear. Germline CDR1 is SGHAT and CDR2 is FQNNGV. V lost 0 bases and J 15 bases, leaving 12 bases between the germline ends. This CDR3 has 12 residues. The DNA of the CDR3 is TGTGCCAGCAGCTTAGATTGGTACTCCCCGTTCTTC. Protein product: CASSLDWYSPFF.

The CDR3 DNA follows: TGTGCCAGCAGTTATAATGGCTACACCTTC. As protein: CASSYNGYTF. The chain carries TRBV28 and TRBJ1-2; D unresolved. V gave up 4 bases and J gave up 6 bases, with 3 bases separating them. The CDR3 extends over 10 amino acids. Germline-derived CDR1 and CDR2 are MDHEN and SYDVKM.

This sequence joins TRBV15 and TRBJ2-6; a possible D gene is TRBD2 (5 bases). Trimming stripped 3 bases from V and 4 bases from J, with 13 bases between. The germline V gene encodes CDR1 LNHNV and CDR2 YYDKDF (reference sequence). The CDR3 totals 16 residues. This chain's CDR3 is CATSSIYEGGANVLTF. The CDR3 nucleotides are TGTGCCACCAGCAGTATCTACGAGGGCGGGGCCAACGTCCTGACTTTC.

The chain combines TRBV5-1 with TRBJ2-7, with TRBD2 identical over 14 bases. The V gene's germline CDR1 is SGHRS and CDR2 YFSETQ. The length of the CDR3 is 18 residues. Trimming removed 0 bases from V and 3 bases from J; junction bases left unmatched: 8. CDR3 loop: CASSLEPGLAGVIYEQYF. The CDR3 DNA is TGCGCCAGCAGCTTGGAACCGGGACTAGCGGGAGTCATCTACGAGCAGTACTTC.

V usage is TRBV12-1 and J usage is TRBJ1-4. TRBV12-1 has pseudogene status. The CDR3 runs 17 residues. The CDR3 coding sequence is TGTGCCAGCAGCCTAAAGTTTAGCGGGAGGACTAATGAAAAACTGTTTTTT. It yields the protein CASSLKFSGRTNEKLFF.

V usage is TRBV6-6 and J usage is TRBJ2-7; D possibly corresponds to TRBD1 (6 bases). Germline V gene sequence: CDR1 MNHNY, CDR2 SVGAGI (reference sequence). Trimming took off 8 bases at V and 2 bases at J, with 13 bases between the two ends. The CDR3 spans 13 residues. The CDR3 DNA is TGTGCCAGCGTGAGGGGGAGTCCCTACGAGCAGTACTTC. It yields the protein CASVRGSPYEQYF.